Each of the 27 T cell receptor beta chains below was sequenced from the same sample in a study of T cell responses to AZD1222 COVID-19 vaccine. The method was immunoSEQ multiplex PCR; TCRdb's version includes in-frame clones alone and lacks a portion of them. The sample includes some 110,000 clones, 86% seen only once; the top ten take roughly 18%. The starting material was peripheral blood, obtained 28 days after the second AZD1222 dose. These receptors all come from an adult who received the AZD1222 COVID-19 vaccine.

The chain couples TRBV4-3 to TRBJ1-3; no reliable D call. V was shortened by 1 base and J by 4 bases, with 2 bases between the two germline ends. The CDR3 length is 12 residues. Germline V gives CDR1 LGHNA, CDR2 YSLEER. Here the CDR3 reads CASSQGGNTIYF. CDR3 nucleotides: TGCGCCAGCAGCCAAGGGGGAAACACCATATATTTT.

CDR3 region: CASSLSGGSSYNEQFF. The CDR3 nucleotides read TGTGCCAGCAGCCTTTCAGGGGGCAGTTCCTACAATGAGCAGTTCTTC. The rearrangement uses TRBV7-9 and TRBJ2-1, with 8 bases lining up with TRBD1. There are 16 residues in the CDR3. V trimming: 5 bases; J trimming: 1 base; junction bases outside the gene matches: 7. Per germline, CDR1 SEHNR and CDR2 FQNEAQ (reference sequence).

This chain joins TRBV11-2 and TRBJ2-7; the D gene could be TRBD1 or TRBD2 (6 bases each). Per germline, CDR1 SGHAT and CDR2 FQNNGV. Trimming pared 5 bases from V and 4 bases from J, leaving 21 bases between. CDR3 length: 16 residues. The CDR3 loop is CASSPDAAGGLYEQYF. Written as DNA, the CDR3 is TGTGCCAGCAGCCCAGACGCCGCCGGGGGCCTATACGAGCAGTACTTC.

The rearrangement uses TRBV3-1 (or the pseudogene TRBV3-2) and TRBJ2-5; no firm D call. V was pared by 10 bases and J by 1 base, with 13 bases between. The germline V gene encodes CDR1 LGHDT and CDR2 YNNKEL (reference sequence). The CDR3 runs 13 residues. In DNA, the CDR3 is TGTGCCACGGCAGCACGTACCCAAGAGACCCAGTACTTC. This encodes CATAARTQETQYF.

This chain links TRBV19 with TRBJ2-1; 9 nucleotides match TRBD1. Per germline, CDR1 LNHDA and CDR2 SQIVND (reference sequence). The junction had 10 bases not matched to a gene; V was cut back by 5 bases and J by 8 bases. This CDR3 has 15 amino acids. CDR3 DNA: TGTGCCAGTAGTTCCCCGGACAGGGGTAAAGATGAGCAGTTCTTC. It is translated as CASSSPDRGKDEQFF.

This chain links TRBV27 with TRBJ2-7, with 8 positions matching TRBD1. Germline V gene data show CDR1 as MNHEY and CDR2 as SMNVEV (reference sequence). Trimming at V came to 6 bases and at J to 0 bases, leaving 10 bases not matched to a gene. The CDR3 is made up of 16 amino acids. CDR3 sequence reads: CASRPYPGQASYEQYF. As DNA, the CDR3 is TGTGCCAGCAGACCCTACCCGGGACAGGCCTCCTACGAGCAGTACTTC.

V and J are TRBV2 and TRBJ1-5; D is undetermined. Germline lookup yields CDR1 SNHLY and CDR2 FYNNEI. CDR3 length: 13 residues. The V end was cut by 8 bases, the J end by 0 bases, with 8 bases between. CDR3 bases: TGTGCCAGCGAGAGAGATAGCAATCAGCCCCAGCATTTT. Encoded protein: CASERDSNQPQHF.

The chain joins TRBV5-4 to TRBJ1-3; TRBD1 matches at 7 bases. Germline trimming cut 5 bases from V and 0 bases from J; bases unmatched to any gene: 8. CDR1 and CDR2 from the germline V gene are SGHNT and YYREEE (reference sequence). This CDR3 contains 16 residues. This chain's CDR3 is CASRPWTGASGNTIYF. The CDR3 DNA reads TGTGCCAGCAGACCCTGGACAGGAGCCTCTGGAAACACCATATATTTT.

V usage is TRBV1 and J usage is TRBJ2-5; TRBD2, the table's D call, was not compared with the DNA. TRBV1 is flagged as a pseudogene. CDR3 length equals 19 residues. This chain's CDR3 is CTSSQPALAGGSYQETQYF. The CDR3, as DNA: TGCACCAGCAGCCAACCCGCACTAGCGGGGGGGTCGTACCAAGAGACCCAGTACTTC.

This chain uses TRBV7-8 with TRBJ2-7; 8 nucleotides align to TRBD1. Germline loops: CDR1 SGHVS, CDR2 FQNEAQ. Trimming cost V 7 bases and J 1 base; bases outside gene matches: 12. There are 16 residues in the CDR3. DNA for the CDR3: TGTGCCAGCACCCCCAGCCCAGGGGGCCCTTCCTACGAGCAGTACTTC. Translating gives CASTPSPGGPSYEQYF.

V and J are TRBV2 and TRBJ2-7; TRBD1 matches 8 bases. This CDR3 spans 14 amino acids. Germline trimming cut 6 bases from V and 6 bases from J; bases unmatched to any gene: 10. CDR1 and CDR2 from the germline V gene are SNHLY and FYNNEI. The CDR3, as DNA: TGTGCCAGCAGCATACGGACAGGGAACTCCGAGCAGTACTTC. Translating it yields CASSIRTGNSEQYF.

This chain uses TRBV6-5 with TRBJ1-5, with 9 bases matching TRBD1. V lost 5 bases and J lost 0; bases outside the gene matches: 2. CDR1 and CDR2 (germline): MNHEY, SVGAGI. This CDR3 region has 15 residues. The CDR3 region has the DNA TGTGCCAGCAGTCGGACAGGGGATAGCAATCAGCCCCAGCATTTT. This encodes CASSRTGDSNQPQHF.

This chain uses TRBV6-2 or TRBV6-3 with TRBJ1-5; no reliable D call. Germline lookup yields CDR1 MNHEY and CDR2 SVGEGT. Deletions cut 6 bases from V and 6 bases from J, with 6 bases between. The CDR3 length is 11 residues. The CDR3 is CASSEGQPQHF. Here the CDR3 DNA reads TGTGCCAGCAGCGAGGGTCAGCCCCAGCATTTT.

About this clone itself: Other DNA sequences within the sample encode an identical CDR3. CDR3 coding DNA: TGTGCCTGGAGCGGGACAGGTGACAATCAGCCCCAGCATTTT. Its translation is CAWSGTGDNQPQHF. V gene TRBV30 combines with J gene TRBJ1-5; 8 bases agree with TRBD1. Per germline, CDR1 GTSNPN and CDR2 SVGIG (reference sequence). The CDR3 is 14 amino acids. J was trimmed by 3 bases and V by 3 bases; bases with no gene match: 4.

The V and J genes are TRBV9 and TRBJ2-7; 9 nucleotides align to TRBD1. With 2 bases clipped from V and 3 bases from J, the junction kept 6 bases outside the gene matches. The CDR3 loop spans 15 amino acids. In germline, CDR1 is SGDLS, CDR2 YYNGEE. The CDR3 DNA reads TGTGCCAGCAGCGTTTCGGACAGGGGAGTCTACGAGCAGTACTTC. This gives the protein CASSVSDRGVYEQYF.

This CDR3 reads CASSTGQGAFYGYTF. CDR3 coding DNA: TGTGCCAGCAGTACGGGACAGGGGGCTTTCTATGGCTACACCTTC. This rearrangement joins TRBV28 to TRBJ1-2, with TRBD1 identical over 12 bases. The CDR3 has 15 residues. V lost 5 bases and J lost 4; bases outside the gene matches: 5. Germline values: CDR1 MDHEN, CDR2 SYDVKM.

The chain has TRBV28 and TRBJ1-1; D unclear. The CDR3 loop spans 13 amino acids. Germline lookup yields CDR1 MDHEN and CDR2 SYDVKM. V was trimmed by 2 bases and J by 1 base, leaving 5 bases between them. The CDR3 protein is CASSLQGNTEAFF. The CDR3 DNA reads as TGTGCCAGCAGTTTACAAGGGAACACTGAAGCTTTCTTT.

The V and J genes are TRBV25-1 and TRBJ1-6; 9 bases align to TRBD1. With 4 bases clipped from V and 6 bases from J, the junction kept 4 bases outside the gene matches. The CDR3 sequence is 15 residues long. Germline V lookup: CDR1 MGHDK, CDR2 SYGVNS. The DNA of the CDR3 is TGTGCCAGCAGTGTCCCGGGACAGGGTAATTCACCCCTCCACTTT. Translation gives CASSVPGQGNSPLHF.

The chain carries TRBV24-1 and TRBJ1-2; no clear D. The CDR3 extends over 14 amino acids. CDR1 is KGHDR, CDR2 SFDVKD, per germline. V was cut by 4 bases and J by 4 bases, with 12 bases left in between. CDR3 DNA sequence: TGTGCCACCAGTGACCCAGGTCGGGGCTATGGCTACACCTTC. Amino acid sequence: CATSDPGRGYGYTF.

This clone occurred a few times. CDR3 protein: CACKTGRVWSNTEAFF. Written as DNA, the CDR3 is TGTGCCTGCAAGACGGGGAGGGTCTGGAGTAACACTGAAGCTTTCTTT. The rearrangement links TRBV30 to TRBJ1-1; the D is unclear. The germline V and J ends were trimmed by 6 bases and 2 bases, with 22 bases remaining between them. This CDR3 comprises 16 residues. Germline V lookup: CDR1 GTSNPN, CDR2 SVGIG (reference sequence).

J is TRBJ1-1 and V is TRBV5-4, with a tentative D call TRBD1 (6 bases). Trimming stripped 2 bases from V and 4 bases from J, with 18 bases between. The germline V gene encodes CDR1 SGHNT and CDR2 YYREEE (reference sequence). The CDR3 length is 16 residues. CDR3: CASSLDRQAASTEAFF. CDR3 nucleotide sequence: TGTGCCAGCAGCTTAGACCGACAGGCCGCCAGCACTGAAGCTTTCTTT.

J is TRBJ1-1 and V is TRBV13; 7 nucleotides line up with TRBD1. This CDR3 spans 16 amino acids. The germline CDR1 and CDR2 sequences are PRHDT and FYEKMQ (reference sequence). With V trimmed by 5 bases and J by 1 base, 10 bases remained unmatched. The CDR3 DNA reads as TGTGCCAGCAGCCTGGACAGGACAGGAGAGAACACTGAAGCTTTCTTT. Amino acids: CASSLDRTGENTEAFF.

The J gene is TRBJ2-7, the V gene TRBV5-4, with 10 bases that match TRBD1. The CDR3 runs 15 residues. V was clipped by 5 bases and J by 0 bases; unmatched bases: 5. Per germline, CDR1 SGHNT and CDR2 YYREEE (reference sequence). CDR3 residues: CASRSGTGASYEQYF. CDR3 in DNA: TGTGCCAGCAGATCCGGGACAGGGGCCTCCTACGAGCAGTACTTC.

This sequence joins TRBV14 and TRBJ1-2, with TRBD1 identical over 7 bases. CDR1 is SGHDN and CDR2 is FVKESK in the germline V gene. J lost 7 bases, V lost 1 base, and 6 bases had no gene match. The CDR3 is 14 amino acids. CDR3 DNA: TGTGCCAGCAGCCAAGTCAACAGGGGCCTTGGCTACACCTTC. Protein sequence: CASSQVNRGLGYTF.

This chain uses TRBV6-1 with TRBJ1-2; 8 nucleotides agree with TRBD1. Germline CDR1 reads MNHNS; CDR2 reads SASEGT. J lost 9 bases, V lost 3 bases, and 9 bases had no gene match. The CDR3 is 14 amino acids. The CDR3 sequence: CASSDDRGVFSYTF. Written as DNA, the CDR3 is TGTGCCAGCAGTGACGACAGGGGAGTCTTTAGCTACACCTTC.

V usage is TRBV20-1 and J usage is TRBJ1-5; D unresolved. Germline V gene lookup returns CDR1 DFQATT and CDR2 SNEGSKA (reference sequence). Trimming pared 2 bases from V and 3 bases from J, leaving 2 bases between. The CDR3 consists of 11 residues. CDR3 protein: CSARHNQPQHF. The CDR3, as DNA: TGCAGTGCTAGACACAATCAGCCCCAGCATTTT.

This rearrangement joins TRBV25-1 to TRBJ1-5; tentatively, D is TRBD1 (5 bases). Germline V lookup: CDR1 MGHDK, CDR2 SYGVNS. The CDR3 is made up of 13 amino acids. Trimming cost V 6 bases and J 9 bases, with 15 bases left between them. CDR3 loop: CASSPGQGRPQHF. The CDR3 DNA follows: TGTGCCAGCAGCCCAGGGCAGGGACGGCCCCAGCATTTT.